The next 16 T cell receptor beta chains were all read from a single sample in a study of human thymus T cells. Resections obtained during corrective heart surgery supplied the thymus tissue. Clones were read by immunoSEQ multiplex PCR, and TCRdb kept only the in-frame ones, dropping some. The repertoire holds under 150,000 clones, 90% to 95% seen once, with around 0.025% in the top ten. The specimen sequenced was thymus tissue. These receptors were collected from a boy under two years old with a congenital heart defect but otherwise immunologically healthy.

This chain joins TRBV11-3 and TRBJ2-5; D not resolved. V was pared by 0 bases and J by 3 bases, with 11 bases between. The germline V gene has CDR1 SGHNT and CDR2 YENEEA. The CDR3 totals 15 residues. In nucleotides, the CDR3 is TGTGCCAGCAGCTTAGAATGTACGGCTGAAGAGACCCAGTACTTC. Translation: CASSLECTAEETQYF.

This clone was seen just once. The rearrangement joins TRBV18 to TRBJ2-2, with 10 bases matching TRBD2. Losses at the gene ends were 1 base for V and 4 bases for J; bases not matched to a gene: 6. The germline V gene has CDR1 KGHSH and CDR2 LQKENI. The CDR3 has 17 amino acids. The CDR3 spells CASSPHLAGDFTGELFF. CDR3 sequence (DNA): TGTGCCAGCTCACCACACCTAGCGGGGGATTTCACCGGGGAGCTGTTTTTT. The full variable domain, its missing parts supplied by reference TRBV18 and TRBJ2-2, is NAGVMQNPRHLVRRRGQEARLRCSPMKGHSHVYWYRQLPEEGLKFMVYLQKENIIDESGMPKERFSAEFPKEGPSILRIQQVVRGDSAAYFCASSPHLAGDFTGELFFGEGSRLTVL.

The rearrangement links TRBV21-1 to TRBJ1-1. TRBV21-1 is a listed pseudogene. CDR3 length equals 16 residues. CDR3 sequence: CASSKRGGVRNTEAFF. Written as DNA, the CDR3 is TGTGCCAGCAGCAAAAGGGGGGGAGTGAGGAACACTGAAGCTTTCTTT.

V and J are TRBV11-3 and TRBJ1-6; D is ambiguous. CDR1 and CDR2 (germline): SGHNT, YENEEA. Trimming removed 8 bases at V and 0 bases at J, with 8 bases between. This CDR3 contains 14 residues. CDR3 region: CASSQNSYNSPLHF. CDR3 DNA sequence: TGTGCCAGCTCACAGAACTCCTATAATTCACCCCTCCACTTT. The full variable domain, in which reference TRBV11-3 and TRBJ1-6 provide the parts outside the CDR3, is EAGVVQSPRYKIIEKKQPVAFWCNPISGHNTLYWYLQNLGQGPELLIRYENEEAVDDSQLPKDRFSAERLKGVDSTLKIQPAELGDSAVYLCASSQNSYNSPLHFGNGTRLTVT.

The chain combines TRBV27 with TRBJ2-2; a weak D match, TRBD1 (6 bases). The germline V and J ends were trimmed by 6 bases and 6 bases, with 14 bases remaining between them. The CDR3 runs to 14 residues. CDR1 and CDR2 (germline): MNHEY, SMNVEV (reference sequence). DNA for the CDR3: TGTGCCAGCAGGAGAGGGGGTGACGCCGGGGAGCTGTTTTTT. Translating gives CASRRGGDAGELFF.

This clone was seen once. The CDR3 reads CASSQETSGTDTQYF. In DNA, the CDR3 is TGTGCCAGCAGCCAAGAGACTAGCGGCACAGATACGCAGTATTTT. The chain links TRBV14 to TRBJ2-3; TRBD2 aligns across 8 bases. CDR3 length: 15 residues. Germline loops: CDR1 SGHDN, CDR2 FVKESK. V shed 0 bases, J shed 1 base, and the junction held 0 bases outside the gene matches.

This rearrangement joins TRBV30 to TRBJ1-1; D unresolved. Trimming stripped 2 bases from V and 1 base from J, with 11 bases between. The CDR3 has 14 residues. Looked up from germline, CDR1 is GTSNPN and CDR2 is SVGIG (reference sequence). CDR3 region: CAWSTHPGNTEAFF. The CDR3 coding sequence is TGTGCCTGGAGTACTCACCCGGGGAACACTGAAGCTTTCTTT.

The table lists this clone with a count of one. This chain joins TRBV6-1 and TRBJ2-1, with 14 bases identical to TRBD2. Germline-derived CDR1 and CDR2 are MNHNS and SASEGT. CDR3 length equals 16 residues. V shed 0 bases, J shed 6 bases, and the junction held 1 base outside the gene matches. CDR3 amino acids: CASSEAGLAGANEQFF. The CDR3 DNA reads TGTGCCAGCAGTGAAGCGGGACTAGCGGGGGCCAATGAGCAGTTCTTC.

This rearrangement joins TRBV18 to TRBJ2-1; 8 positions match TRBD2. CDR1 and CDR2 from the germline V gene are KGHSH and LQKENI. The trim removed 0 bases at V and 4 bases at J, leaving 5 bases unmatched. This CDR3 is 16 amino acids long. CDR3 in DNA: TGTGCCAGCTCACCACCGGGGCGGGGGGATTACAATGAGCAGTTCTTC. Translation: CASSPPGRGDYNEQFF.

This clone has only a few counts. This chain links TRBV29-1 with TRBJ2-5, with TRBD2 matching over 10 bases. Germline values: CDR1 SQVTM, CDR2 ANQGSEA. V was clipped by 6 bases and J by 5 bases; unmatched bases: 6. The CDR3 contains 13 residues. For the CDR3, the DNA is TGCAGCGTAGTATGGGGACTAGCGGAGACCCAGTACTTC. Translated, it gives CSVVWGLAETQYF.

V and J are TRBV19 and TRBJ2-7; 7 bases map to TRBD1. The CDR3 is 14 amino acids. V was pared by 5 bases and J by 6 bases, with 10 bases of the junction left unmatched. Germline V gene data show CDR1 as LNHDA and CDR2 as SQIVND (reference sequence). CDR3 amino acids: CASSPPTGKGEQYF. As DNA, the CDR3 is TGTGCCAGTAGTCCGCCGACAGGGAAGGGCGAGCAGTACTTC. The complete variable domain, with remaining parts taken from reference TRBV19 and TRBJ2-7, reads DGGITQSPKYLFRKEGQNVTLSCEQNLNHDAMYWYRQDPGQGLRLIYYSQIVNDFQKGDIAEGYSVSREKKESFPLTVTSAQKNPTAFYLCASSPPTGKGEQYFGPGTRLTVT.

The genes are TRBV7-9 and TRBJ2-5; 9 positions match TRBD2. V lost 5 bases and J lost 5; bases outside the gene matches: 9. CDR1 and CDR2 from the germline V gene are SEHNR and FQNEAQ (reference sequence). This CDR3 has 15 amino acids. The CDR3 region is CASSKRGAPRETQYF. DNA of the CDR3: TGTGCCAGCAGCAAGCGGGGGGCTCCCCGGGAGACCCAGTACTTC. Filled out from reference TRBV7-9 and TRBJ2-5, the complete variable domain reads DTGVSQNPRHKITKRGQNVTFRCDPISEHNRLYWYRQTLGQGPEFLTYFQNEAQLEKSRLLSDRFSAERPKGSFSTLEIQRTEQGDSAMYLCASSKRGAPRETQYFGPGTRLLVL.

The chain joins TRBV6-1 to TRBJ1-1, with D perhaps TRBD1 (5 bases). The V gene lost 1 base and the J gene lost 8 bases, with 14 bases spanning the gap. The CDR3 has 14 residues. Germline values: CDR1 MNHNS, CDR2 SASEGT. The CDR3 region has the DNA TGTGCCAGCAGTGAAGGGGGACGGGTACTCGAAGCTTTCTTT. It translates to CASSEGGRVLEAFF.

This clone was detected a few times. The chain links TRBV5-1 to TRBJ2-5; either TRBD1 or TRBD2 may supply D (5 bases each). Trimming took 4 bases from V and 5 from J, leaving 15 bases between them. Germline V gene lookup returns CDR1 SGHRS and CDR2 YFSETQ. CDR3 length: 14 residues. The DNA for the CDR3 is TGCGCCAGCAGCCACGGGATGGGGCCGGAGACCCAGTACTTC. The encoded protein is CASSHGMGPETQYF. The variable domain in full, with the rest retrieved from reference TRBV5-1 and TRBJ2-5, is KAGVTQTPRYLIKTRGQQVTLSCSPISGHRSVSWYQQTPGQGLQFLFEYFSETQRNKGNFPGRFSGRQFSNSRSEMNVSTLELGDSALYLCASSHGMGPETQYFGPGTRLLVL.

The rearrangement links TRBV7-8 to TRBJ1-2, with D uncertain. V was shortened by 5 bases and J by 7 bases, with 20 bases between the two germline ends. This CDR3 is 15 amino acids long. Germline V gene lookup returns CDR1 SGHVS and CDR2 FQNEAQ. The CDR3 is CASSQRTGIQGGYTF. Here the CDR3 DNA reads TGTGCCAGCAGCCAAAGAACCGGGATTCAAGGTGGCTACACCTTC.

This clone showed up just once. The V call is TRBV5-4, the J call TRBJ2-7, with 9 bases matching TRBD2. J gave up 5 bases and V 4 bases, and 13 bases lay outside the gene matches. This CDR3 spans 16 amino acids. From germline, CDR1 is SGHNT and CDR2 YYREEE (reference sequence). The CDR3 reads CASSINGGGAVNEQYF. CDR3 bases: TGTGCCAGCAGCATTAATGGCGGGGGGGCGGTCAACGAGCAGTACTTC.